The clone carrying this T cell receptor (beta chain) occurred many times. The antigen is not known. This CDR3 has 14 amino acids. CDR1 and CDR2 (germline): SGHTA, FQGNSA. The germline V and J ends were trimmed by 1 base and 3 bases, with 10 bases remaining between them. Scientists amplified the TCR beta CDR3 regions from RNA transcripts. An initial RT-PCR round employing HTBI primers preceded a second-round multiplex PCR. TCRdb itself ran the multiplex PCR reads through MiXCR, one entry per CDR3 protein. The top ten hold around 10% of the sample, which has 900,000 to 1,200,000 distinct CDR3 sequences, 35% to 40% seen once. Hyperthyroidism patients, all newly diagnosed, had under 2 months' duration and ages of 18 to 65. Excluded: other autoimmune disease, uncontrolled infection, pregnancy or lactation. This specimen comes from a study of Graves' ophthalmopathy and Graves' hyperthyroidism. Study background: If no ophthalmopathy appeared within 18 months of follow-up, hyperthyroidism was termed stable. Study observations and caveats: Between ophthalmopathy and stable hyperthyroidism, a 13-signature model drew a separation with roughly 85% sensitivity and around 80% specificity.

This sequence was found in an adult man with Graves' hyperthyroidism. The V gene is TRBV7-2, the J gene TRBJ2-7, with a weak D call TRBD2 (5 bases). What was sequenced was peripheral blood or thyroid tissue (not recorded which). This CDR3 is CASSLGGRIYEQYF. CDR3 nucleotides: TGTGCCAGCAGCTTAGGAGGGCGGATCTACGAGCAGTACTTC. The full variable domain, rest sourced from reference TRBV7-2 and TRBJ2-7, is GAGVSQSPSNKVTEKGKDVELRCDPISGHTALYWYRQSLGQGLEFLIYFQGNSAPDKSGLPSDRFSAERTGGSVSTLTIQRTQQEDSAVYLCASSLGGRIYEQYFGPGTRLTVT.